These 24 T cell receptor beta chains originate from one sample sequenced in a study of Ad26.COV2.S vaccination and SARS-CoV-2 variants. Treatment indicated: about 20 received Ad26.COV2.S at low or high dose, single or two shots; a few received placebo; per-sample allocation not given. Sample collection was performed on day 63 after the first vaccine or placebo injection. The table came from immunoSEQ multiplex PCR; TCRdb's copy has only in-frame clones and leaves some out. Of around 400,000 clones in the sample, about 88% were seen once. Sample: peripheral blood, taken in a trial of Ad26.COV2.S vaccine versus placebo. The source is a person between 18 and 65 years old who received the Ad26.COV2.S COVID-19 vaccine or a placebo.

The chain couples TRBV27 to TRBJ2-1; either TRBD1 or TRBD2 may fit D (5 bases each). Germline V gene lookup returns CDR1 MNHEY and CDR2 SMNVEV (reference sequence). V gave up 3 bases and J gave up 1 base, with 10 bases separating them. This CDR3 contains 15 residues. The CDR3 sequence is CASSFWDASYNEQFF. The CDR3 nucleotides are TGTGCCAGCAGTTTCTGGGACGCATCCTACAATGAGCAGTTCTTC.

This chain joins TRBV19 and TRBJ2-7, with 10 bases fitting TRBD2. The CDR3 is 15 amino acids. J gave up 2 bases and V 10 bases, and 11 bases lay outside the gene matches. CDR1 and CDR2 from the germline V gene are LNHDA and SQIVND (reference sequence). The CDR3 loop is CATARLAGPTYEQYF. CDR3 DNA sequence: TGTGCCACCGCAAGACTAGCGGGTCCCACCTACGAGCAGTACTTC.

The chain uses TRBV2 and TRBJ1-2; TRBD1 matches 9 bases. From germline, CDR1 is SNHLY and CDR2 FYNNEI. The CDR3 runs to 18 residues. V dropped 6 bases and J dropped 3; count of bases not matched to a gene: 17. The CDR3 spells CASSHIPGQGIGDYGYTF. The CDR3, as DNA: TGTGCCAGCAGCCACATTCCGGGACAGGGCATTGGGGACTATGGCTACACCTTC. Full variable domain (outside the CDR3, taken from reference TRBV2 and TRBJ1-2): EPEVTQTPSHQVTQMGQEVILRCVPISNHLYFYWYRQILGQKVEFLVSFYNNEISEKSEIFDDQFSVERPDGSNFTLKIRSTKLEDSAMYFCASSHIPGQGIGDYGYTFGSGTRLTVV.

The chain links TRBV15 to TRBJ2-7; D is ambiguous. Between the trimmed V and J ends, which lost 1 base and 5 bases, there was a span of 15 bases. The CDR3 runs to 15 residues. The germline gives CDR1 LNHNV, CDR2 YYDKDF (reference sequence). The CDR3 spells CATSRGKGRVDEQYF. The CDR3 nucleotides read TGTGCCACCAGCAGAGGGAAGGGAAGGGTGGACGAGCAGTACTTC.

The chain couples TRBV27 to TRBJ1-5, with 7 bases matching TRBD1. Germline assignment: CDR1 MNHEY and CDR2 SMNVEV (reference sequence). The CDR3 has 18 residues. V trimming: 2 bases; J trimming: 2 bases; junction bases outside the gene matches: 12. CDR3 coding DNA: TGTGCCAGCAGTTTAAAGGGGGCTCACGTTTATCGCAATCAGCCCCAGCATTTT. Protein sequence: CASSLKGAHVYRNQPQHF.

The V call is TRBV5-1, the J call TRBJ2-1; 7 bases agree with TRBD2. This CDR3 contains 18 residues. The germline CDR1 and CDR2 sequences are SGHRS and YFSETQ. With 2 bases clipped from V and 5 bases from J, the junction kept 16 bases outside the gene matches. CDR3 in amino acids: CASSLVGTTEPHNNEQFF. The CDR3 DNA is TGCGCCAGCAGCTTAGTTGGGACTACCGAGCCCCATAACAATGAGCAGTTCTTC.

CDR3: CASSLSGANYGYTF. The CDR3 DNA reads as TGTGCCAGCAGCTTGTCCGGGGCTAACTATGGCTACACCTTC. The chain links TRBV7-3 to TRBJ1-2, with unresolved D. The germline V gene encodes CDR1 SGHTA and CDR2 FQGTGA. The germline V and J ends were trimmed by 3 bases and 0 bases, with 8 bases remaining between them. The CDR3 consists of 14 residues.

V is TRBV28 and J is TRBJ2-7; D perhaps matches TRBD2 (5 bases). Trimming shortened V by 5 bases and J by 0 bases, and 11 bases separated the two germline ends. The germline V gene has CDR1 MDHEN and CDR2 SYDVKM. This CDR3 has 14 amino acids. The CDR3 reads CASSPVGVSYEQYF. CDR3 DNA sequence: TGTGCCAGCAGTCCCGTCGGGGTCTCCTACGAGCAGTACTTC.

This clone was observed a handful of times. CDR3 residues: CASSQGTEAFF. In DNA, the CDR3 is TGCGCCAGCAGCCAAGGGACAGAAGCTTTCTTT. The rearrangement links TRBV5-1 to TRBJ1-1, with a weak D call TRBD1 (6 bases). The CDR3 contains 11 residues. Germline values: CDR1 SGHRS, CDR2 YFSETQ. Deletions cut 4 bases from V and 8 bases from J, with 9 bases between.

This clone was detected only a few times. J is TRBJ2-5 and V is TRBV11-1, with TRBD2 as a possible D gene (6 bases). Germline CDR1 reads SGHAT; CDR2 reads FQDESV (reference sequence). This CDR3 is built from 15 residues. Trimming removed 1 base from V and 1 base from J, with 10 bases in between. Here the CDR3 DNA reads TGTGCCAGCAGCTTAGTGGGGGGAGCCCAAGAGACCCAGTACTTC. The encoded protein is CASSLVGGAQETQYF.

The chain couples TRBV6-2 or TRBV6-3 to TRBJ2-2; 10 bases align to TRBD2. V lost 2 bases to trimming and J lost 4 bases; unmatched junction nucleotides: 10. CDR3 length equals 18 residues. The V gene's germline CDR1 is MNHEY and CDR2 SVGEGT. Here the CDR3 DNA reads TGTGCCAGCAGTTACCCGGGTCTAGCGGGAGCTCCCACCGGGGAGCTGTTTTTT. Encoded protein: CASSYPGLAGAPTGELFF.

The chain uses TRBV6-5 and TRBJ2-5; tentatively, D is TRBD1 (5 bases). V was pared by 6 bases and J by 5 bases, with 13 bases between. Germline values: CDR1 MNHEY, CDR2 SVGAGI. The CDR3 has 13 amino acids. The CDR3 sequence: CASRTQGRETQYF. The CDR3 DNA is TGTGCCAGCAGGACTCAGGGTCGGGAGACCCAGTACTTC.

The chain is built from TRBV28 and TRBJ1-2; D is undetermined. Germline lookup yields CDR1 MDHEN and CDR2 SYDVKM. The V gene lost 8 bases and the J gene lost 1 base, with 14 bases spanning the gap. This CDR3 comprises 14 residues. In DNA, the CDR3 is TGTGCCAGCGAGCACTCTGGCGATAACTATGGCTACACCTTC. It codes for CASEHSGDNYGYTF.

The chain joins TRBV19 to TRBJ2-5; no reliable D call. In germline, CDR1 is LNHDA, CDR2 SQIVND (reference sequence). The CDR3 spans 12 residues. Trimming cost V 3 bases and J 4 bases, with 6 bases left between them. The CDR3 loop reads CASSIWGETQYF. As DNA, the CDR3 is TGTGCCAGTAGTATTTGGGGAGAGACCCAGTACTTC.

The chain joins TRBV9 to TRBJ2-3; no clear D gene. This CDR3 spans 13 amino acids. Germline CDR1 is SGDLS and CDR2 is YYNGEE. Trimming took off 0 bases at V and 4 bases at J, with 6 bases between the two ends. CDR3 region: CASSVEMADTQYF. The CDR3 region has the DNA TGTGCCAGCAGCGTAGAGATGGCAGATACGCAGTATTTT. Based on the CDR3 plus reference TRBV9 and TRBJ2-3, the full variable domain is DSGVTQTPKHLITATGQRVTLRCSPRSGDLSVYWYQQSLDQGLQFLIQYYNGEERAKGNILERFSAQQFPDLHSELNLSSLELGDSALYFCASSVEMADTQYFGPGTRLTVL.

The chain combines TRBV27 with TRBJ2-2; perhaps D is TRBD1 or TRBD2 (5 bases each). This CDR3 is built from 18 residues. The ends were cut back, 3 bases at V and 7 bases at J, with 24 bases in the middle. Per the germline V gene, CDR1 is MNHEY and CDR2 is SMNVEV (reference sequence). CDR3 amino acids: CASSFLAPGRTENGELFF. The CDR3 nucleotides are TGTGCCAGCAGTTTTTTGGCGCCGGGACGGACTGAGAACGGGGAGCTGTTTTTT.

This sequence joins TRBV29-1 and TRBJ2-1, with 7 bases fitting TRBD1. This CDR3 has 10 residues. Losses at the gene ends were 5 bases for V and 10 bases for J; bases not matched to a gene: 2. Germline CDR1 and CDR2: SQVTM and ANQGSEA. CDR3 DNA sequence: TGCAGCGTTAAGGGGGCGGAGCAGTTCTTC. It yields the protein CSVKGAEQFF.

J is TRBJ2-7 and V is TRBV4-1; unclear D gene. From germline, CDR1 is MGHRA and CDR2 YSYEKL. V lost 4 bases to trimming and J lost 2 bases, with 15 bases between them. CDR3 length: 15 residues. Here the CDR3 reads CASSPTSGGTYEQYF. CDR3 nucleotides: TGCGCCAGCAGCCCCACTTCTGGCGGAACCTACGAGCAGTACTTC.

The CDR3 sequence is CASNPLRGTNEKLFF. CDR3 coding DNA: TGTGCCAGCAACCCCTTACGGGGTACTAATGAAAAACTGTTTTTT. J is TRBJ1-4 and V is TRBV7-9; D is unclear. The CDR3 contains 15 residues. V lost 7 bases to trimming and J lost 2 bases, with 14 bases between them. CDR1 is SEHNR and CDR2 is FQNEAQ in the germline V gene (reference sequence).

Only one count was recorded for this clone. J is TRBJ2-1 and V is TRBV7-9; D not resolved. The CDR3 contains 12 residues. CDR1 is SEHNR, CDR2 FQNEAQ, per germline (reference sequence). V was clipped by 6 bases and J by 9 bases, with 12 bases between them. The CDR3 DNA reads as TGTGCCAGCAGTCAAACCGACGGTGAGCAGTTCTTC. It specifies CASSQTDGEQFF.

The V and J genes are TRBV23-1 and TRBJ2-7; D is uncertain. TRBV23-1 is classed as an ORF, of uncertain function. Deletions cut 2 bases from V and 7 bases from J, with 12 bases between. The CDR3 length is 13 residues. In DNA form, the CDR3 reads TGCGCCAGCAGTCAACGGGTCCCAGGAGAGCAGTACTTC. Its translation is CASSQRVPGEQYF.

This clone was counted a single time. The CDR3 nucleotides are TGTGCCAGTAGTAAATTTATGAACACTGAAGCTTTCTTT. Translating it yields CASSKFMNTEAFF. The chain is built from TRBV19 and TRBJ1-1; unclear D gene. CDR1 is LNHDA and CDR2 is SQIVND in the germline V gene (reference sequence). Trimming removed 4 bases from V and 0 bases from J, with 6 bases in between. The CDR3 has 13 amino acids.

The J gene is TRBJ1-2, the V gene TRBV4-1; perhaps TRBD1 as D (5 bases). The CDR3 has 16 residues. Germline-derived CDR1 and CDR2 are MGHRA and YSYEKL. Between the trimmed V and J ends, which lost 1 base and 2 bases, there was a span of 14 bases. CDR3 sequence reads: CASSQVSGFANYGYTF. The CDR3 DNA reads TGCGCCAGCAGCCAAGTTTCAGGGTTTGCAAACTATGGCTACACCTTC.

The gene calls are TRBV5-1 and TRBJ2-5, with no clear D. This CDR3 has 13 amino acids. The V gene's germline CDR1 is SGHRS and CDR2 YFSETQ. The V end lost 4 bases, the J end lost 0 bases, and 7 bases lay between the germline ends. The CDR3 region has the DNA TGCGCCAGCAGCGAGACCCACCAAGAGACCCAGTACTTC. It codes for CASSETHQETQYF.